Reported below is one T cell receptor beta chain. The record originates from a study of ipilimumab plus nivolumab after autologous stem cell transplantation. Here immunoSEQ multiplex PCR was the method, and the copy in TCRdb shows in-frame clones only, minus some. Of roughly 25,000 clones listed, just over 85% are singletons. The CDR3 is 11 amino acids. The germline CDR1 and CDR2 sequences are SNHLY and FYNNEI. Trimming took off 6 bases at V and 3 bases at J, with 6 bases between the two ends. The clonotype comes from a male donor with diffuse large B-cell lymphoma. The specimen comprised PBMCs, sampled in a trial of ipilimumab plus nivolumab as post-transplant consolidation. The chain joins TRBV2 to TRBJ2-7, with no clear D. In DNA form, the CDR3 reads TGTGCCAGCAGACAATTCTACGAGCAGTACTTC. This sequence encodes CASRQFYEQYF. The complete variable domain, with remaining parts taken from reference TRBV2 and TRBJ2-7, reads EPEVTQTPSHQVTQMGQEVILRCVPISNHLYFYWYRQILGQKVEFLVSFYNNEISEKSEIFDDQFSVERPDGSNFTLKIRSTKLEDSAMYFCASRQFYEQYFGPGTRLTVT.